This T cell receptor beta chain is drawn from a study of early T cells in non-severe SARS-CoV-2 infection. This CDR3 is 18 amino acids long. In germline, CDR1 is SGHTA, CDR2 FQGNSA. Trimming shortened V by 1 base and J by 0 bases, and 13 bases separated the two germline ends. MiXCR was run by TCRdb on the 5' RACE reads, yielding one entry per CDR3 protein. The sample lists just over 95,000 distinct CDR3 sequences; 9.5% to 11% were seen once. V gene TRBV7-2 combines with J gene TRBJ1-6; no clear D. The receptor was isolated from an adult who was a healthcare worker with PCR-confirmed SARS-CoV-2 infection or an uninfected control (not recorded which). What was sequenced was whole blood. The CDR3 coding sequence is TGTGCCAGCAGCTTAGGGGTAATATTGAGCTCCTATAATTCACCCCTCCACTTT. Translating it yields CASSLGVILSSYNSPLHF.